These 29 T cell receptor beta chains were sequenced from one sample in a study of OX40 agonist ivuxolimab in advanced cancers. Profiling relied on immunoSEQ multiplex PCR, and the TCRdb table lists in-frame clones only, not all of them. In the table there are 65,000 or so clones, 75% to 90% of which are singletons. Sequences were derived from CD4+ or CD8+ T cells sorted from blood, sampled in a trial of the OX40 agonist ivuxolimab. These receptors all stem from an adult with an advanced solid tumor such as melanoma, head and neck, liver or kidney cancer.

This chain uses TRBV5-1 with TRBJ2-1; D may be TRBD2 (6 bases). V dropped 5 bases and J dropped 5 bases, with 11 bases sitting between them. Germline V gene data show CDR1 as SGHRS and CDR2 as YFSETQ. The CDR3 is 13 amino acids. The DNA for the CDR3 is TGCGCCAGCAGTCATAGCGGTGACAATGAGCAGTTCTTC. It codes for CASSHSGDNEQFF.

The gene calls are TRBV6-6 and TRBJ1-2; D not resolved. Germline loops: CDR1 MNHNY, CDR2 SVGAGI (reference sequence). Trimming stripped 2 bases from V and 7 bases from J, with 11 bases between. This CDR3 has 13 residues. The CDR3 here is CASSYTLTGGYTF. CDR3 nucleotides: TGTGCCAGCAGTTACACCCTAACGGGTGGCTACACCTTC.

V usage is TRBV4-3 and J usage is TRBJ2-3; a weak D match, TRBD2 (7 bases). Germline V gives CDR1 LGHNA, CDR2 YSLEER. Trimming shortened V by 4 bases and J by 4 bases, and 12 bases separated the two germline ends. The CDR3 is made up of 14 amino acids. In nucleotides, the CDR3 is TGCGCCAGCAGCCCCCGGGGGGCTTCAGATACGCAGTATTTT. This gives the protein CASSPRGASDTQYF.

This clone was observed a single time. The rearrangement uses TRBV19 and TRBJ1-5; 8 bases map to TRBD1. V gave up 3 bases and J gave up 3 bases; unmatched junction bases: 4. This CDR3 contains 15 residues. Germline lookup yields CDR1 LNHDA and CDR2 SQIVND (reference sequence). CDR3 bases: TGTGCCAGTAGTATCGGGACAGGTTTCAATCAGCCCCAGCATTTT. Protein: CASSIGTGFNQPQHF.

This chain connects TRBV9 to TRBJ2-2; a weak D match, TRBD2 (5 bases). V lost 3 bases, J lost 6 bases, and 12 bases lay in between. Per the germline V gene, CDR1 is SGDLS and CDR2 is YYNGEE. There are 14 residues in the CDR3. The CDR3 loop reads CASSELVSSGELFF. As DNA, the CDR3 is TGTGCCAGCAGCGAACTAGTTTCTTCCGGGGAGCTGTTTTTT.

This clone occurred once. V usage is TRBV15 and J usage is TRBJ1-4; TRBD1 aligns across 8 bases. The CDR3 sequence is 16 residues long. V lost 0 bases and J lost 6; bases outside the gene matches: 6. Germline loops: CDR1 LNHNV, CDR2 YYDKDF (reference sequence). CDR3 loop: CATSRDTQDRDEKLFF. The CDR3 DNA reads TGTGCCACCAGCAGAGATACGCAGGACAGGGATGAAAAACTGTTTTTT.

The chain links TRBV5-6 to TRBJ1-1; a weak D match, TRBD1 (5 bases). The V gene's germline CDR1 is SGHDT and CDR2 YYEEEE. Trimming stripped 4 bases from V and 0 bases from J, with 10 bases between. CDR3 length: 14 amino acids. CDR3 sequence (DNA): TGTGCCAGCAGCGGCGGGACGGTGAACACTGAAGCTTTCTTT. It translates to CASSGGTVNTEAFF. The full variable domain, rest sourced from reference TRBV5-6 and TRBJ1-1, is DAGVTQSPTHLIKTRGQQVTLRCSPKSGHDTVSWYQQALGQGPQFIFQYYEEEERQRGNFPDRFSGHQFPNYSSELNVNALLLGDSALYLCASSGGTVNTEAFFGQGTRLTVV.

The J gene is TRBJ1-6, the V gene TRBV4-1, with TRBD1 matching 9 bases. The CDR3 contains 17 residues. The germline CDR1 and CDR2 sequences are MGHRA and YSYEKL. V lost 4 bases to trimming and J lost 9 bases; unmatched junction nucleotides: 13. The DNA for the CDR3 is TGCGCCAGCAGCCTTGGACAGGGGAGGCGACTGGGTTCACCCCTCCACTTT. It translates to CASSLGQGRRLGSPLHF.

The V and J genes are TRBV28 and TRBJ1-2; 11 bases match TRBD1. The CDR3 runs 18 residues. V was pared by 3 bases and J by 7 bases, with 16 bases of the junction left unmatched. Germline assignment: CDR1 MDHEN and CDR2 SYDVKM. The CDR3 nucleotides read TGTGCCAGCAGTTTGGGAACCGGGACAGGGGGATTCTTGGGTGGCTACACCTTC. Translating it yields CASSLGTGTGGFLGGYTF.

The chain recombines TRBV30 with TRBJ1-1; D unclear. V was pared by 4 bases and J by 5 bases, with 14 bases between. CDR1 GTSNPN and CDR2 SVGIG come from the germline V gene (reference sequence). The CDR3 loop spans 13 amino acids. This chain's CDR3 is CAWNLRERTEAFF. As DNA, the CDR3 is TGTGCCTGGAATTTACGGGAGAGAACTGAAGCTTTCTTT.

V usage is TRBV12-2 and J usage is TRBJ1-2; the table's D call of TRBD1 was not tested on the DNA. TRBV12-2 is annotated as a pseudogene. This CDR3 has 17 residues. CDR3 residues: CASRHPLLSQGSYGYTF. In DNA form, the CDR3 reads TGTGCAAGTCGCCACCCCCTACTTTCCCAGGGGAGTTATGGCTACACCTTC.

The V call is TRBV27, the J call TRBJ2-1, with D possibly being TRBD2 (6 bases). The CDR3 is 15 amino acids. CDR1 MNHEY and CDR2 SMNVEV come from the germline V gene (reference sequence). The germline V and J ends were trimmed by 2 bases and 10 bases, with 18 bases remaining between them. The CDR3 DNA reads TGTGCCAGCAGTTTAGCGGGGACCTATAATATGGAGCAGTTCTTC. Translating it yields CASSLAGTYNMEQFF.

V is TRBV4-1 and J is TRBJ2-1; unclear D gene. The V end was cut by 1 base, the J end by 3 bases, with 7 bases between. From germline, CDR1 is MGHRA and CDR2 YSYEKL. The CDR3 has 14 amino acids. CDR3 sequence reads: CASSQGPDYNEQFF. The CDR3 DNA is TGCGCCAGCAGCCAAGGCCCAGACTACAATGAGCAGTTCTTC.

The chain is built from TRBV9 and TRBJ1-2, with 9 bases matching TRBD1. Germline loops: CDR1 SGDLS, CDR2 YYNGEE. CDR3 length equals 15 residues. The ends lost 0 bases at V and 8 bases at J; junction bases unmatched: 8. CDR3 in DNA: TGTGCCAGCAGCGTAGAGGGACAGGGCTTTATGGGCTACACCTTC. It specifies CASSVEGQGFMGYTF.

The J gene is TRBJ2-3, the V gene TRBV7-8, with TRBD2 matching over 12 bases. CDR1 is SGHVS and CDR2 is FQNEAQ in the germline V gene. The V segment lost 2 bases and the J segment 1 base; nucleotides outside the gene matches: 7. The CDR3 extends over 18 amino acids. CDR3 sequence: CASSLWLAGGGGTDTQYF. The CDR3 DNA sequence: TGTGCCAGCAGCTTATGGCTAGCGGGGGGGGGTGGCACAGATACGCAGTATTTT.

This clone was found once. J is TRBJ1-2 and V is TRBV28; D possibly corresponds to TRBD1 (5 bases). The germline V and J ends were trimmed by 6 bases and 7 bases, with 15 bases remaining between them. Germline V lookup: CDR1 MDHEN, CDR2 SYDVKM. The CDR3 spans 13 residues. The CDR3 nucleotides are TGTGCCAGCAGGTCCACGGGGGGAATTGGCTACACCTTC. The encoded protein is CASRSTGGIGYTF.

The chain has TRBV4-3 and TRBJ1-6, with 9 bases identical to TRBD1. V dropped 0 bases and J dropped 12; count of bases not matched to a gene: 6. CDR1 and CDR2 from the germline V gene are LGHNA and YSLEER. This CDR3 region has 15 residues. This CDR3 reads CASSQEQGAQGPLHF. The CDR3 bases are TGCGCCAGCAGCCAAGAACAGGGGGCCCAAGGACCCCTCCACTTT.

The V gene is TRBV27, the J gene TRBJ2-1; 10 nucleotides match TRBD2. J gave up 7 bases and V 5 bases, and 5 bases lay outside the gene matches. Germline CDR1 reads MNHEY; CDR2 reads SMNVEV (reference sequence). This CDR3 is 14 amino acids long. CDR3 nucleotide sequence: TGTGCCAGCAGTGAGGCTAGCGGGGGAAATGAGCAGTTCTTC. It yields the protein CASSEASGGNEQFF.

The rearrangement uses TRBV29-1 and TRBJ2-7; D not certain. CDR1 SQVTM and CDR2 ANQGSEA come from the germline V gene. The CDR3 spans 14 residues. Trimming shortened V by 4 bases and J by 2 bases, and 15 bases separated the two germline ends. As DNA, the CDR3 is TGCAGCGTTGTTTTCCCTGATAAGACCTACGAGCAGTACTTC. The encoded protein is CSVVFPDKTYEQYF.

This chain joins TRBV4-3 and TRBJ2-7; the D gene is possibly TRBD2 (6 bases). Trimming stripped 1 base from V and 2 bases from J, with 12 bases between. Germline-derived CDR1 and CDR2 are LGHNA and YSLEER. The CDR3 contains 15 residues. CDR3 residues: CASSQVRTGAYEQYF. The DNA for the CDR3 is TGCGCCAGCAGCCAAGTCCGGACGGGGGCCTACGAGCAGTACTTC.

The chain combines TRBV5-1 with TRBJ1-5; D gene unclear. The CDR3 extends over 15 amino acids. The V gene's germline CDR1 is SGHRS and CDR2 YFSETQ. With 4 bases removed from V and 4 bases from J, the gap between germline ends came to 15 bases. Here the CDR3 DNA reads TGCGCCAGCAGCAGCGGGGAGGGCGGAAATCAGCCCCAGCATTTT. This sequence encodes CASSSGEGGNQPQHF.

This chain links TRBV7-7 with TRBJ2-3, with TRBD2 matching over 7 bases. The CDR3 contains 13 residues. Germline V gives CDR1 SSHAT, CDR2 FNYEAQ (reference sequence). Trimming at V came to 11 bases and at J to 5 bases, leaving 10 bases not matched to a gene. CDR3 bases: TGTGCCGTTCGAGGAGGGGAGGGAGATACGCAGTATTTT. It encodes CAVRGGEGDTQYF.

The chain combines TRBV18 with TRBJ1-4, with D possibly matching TRBD1 (5 bases). The germline CDR1 and CDR2 sequences are KGHSH and LQKENI. The CDR3 has 15 residues. Between the trimmed V and J ends, which lost 0 bases and 3 bases, there was a span of 8 bases. The CDR3 here is CASSPPQGPNEKLFF. Written as DNA, the CDR3 is TGTGCCAGCTCACCACCTCAGGGCCCTAATGAAAAACTGTTTTTT.

This sequence joins TRBV7-2 and TRBJ2-5; 10 nucleotides line up with TRBD2. Looked up from germline, CDR1 is SGHTA and CDR2 is FQGNSA. V was clipped by 2 bases and J by 0 bases; unmatched bases: 9. The length of the CDR3 is 18 residues. The CDR3 here is CASSLPLGTSAYQETQYF. As DNA, the CDR3 is TGTGCCAGCAGCTTACCTCTAGGGACTAGCGCATACCAAGAGACCCAGTACTTC.

The chain carries TRBV11-2 and TRBJ2-5; D is possibly TRBD2 (5 bases). The germline gives CDR1 SGHAT, CDR2 FQNNGV. The V end was cut by 4 bases, the J end by 3 bases, with 12 bases between. This CDR3 has 14 amino acids. For the CDR3, the DNA is TGTGCCAGCAGCTCCGTCGGACTGGAAGAGACCCAGTACTTC. Translation gives CASSSVGLEETQYF.

The chain uses TRBV28 and TRBJ2-5; D perhaps matches TRBD2 (6 bases). The V gene's germline CDR1 is MDHEN and CDR2 SYDVKM. The CDR3 covers 16 residues. V shed 4 bases and J shed 5 bases, with 20 bases lying between them. The CDR3 sequence is CASSSGWRGVGETQYF. The CDR3 DNA is TGTGCCAGCAGTTCAGGGTGGAGGGGTGTTGGGGAGACCCAGTACTTC.

The chain employs TRBV19 and TRBJ2-7, with 7 bases matching TRBD2. V lost 3 bases, J lost 0 bases, and 2 bases stayed unmatched. From germline, CDR1 is LNHDA and CDR2 SQIVND (reference sequence). This CDR3 is 14 amino acids long. CDR3 nucleotide sequence: TGTGCCAGTAGTATTGGGGGGGGCTCCTACGAGCAGTACTTC. Translating it yields CASSIGGGSYEQYF.

The chain uses TRBV2 and TRBJ2-7; D perhaps matches TRBD2 (5 bases). This CDR3 spans 14 amino acids. Germline V gene data show CDR1 as SNHLY and CDR2 as FYNNEI. V was clipped by 7 bases and J by 4 bases, with 17 bases between them. The CDR3, as DNA: TGTGCCAGCATGCGGGCAGCTAACTCTTACGAGCAGTACTTC. It translates to CASMRAANSYEQYF. Combining the CDR3 with reference TRBV2 and TRBJ2-7 gives the whole variable domain EPEVTQTPSHQVTQMGQEVILRCVPISNHLYFYWYRQILGQKVEFLVSFYNNEISEKSEIFDDQFSVERPDGSNFTLKIRSTKLEDSAMYFCASMRAANSYEQYFGPGTRLTVT.

The genes are TRBV6-5 and TRBJ2-3; TRBD1 might be the D (6 bases). This CDR3 has 14 residues. V was shortened by 6 bases and J by 0 bases, with 10 bases between the two germline ends. CDR1 and CDR2 (germline): MNHEY, SVGAGI. The CDR3 region is CASRRQASTDTQYF. CDR3 in DNA: TGTGCCAGCAGAAGACAGGCTAGCACAGATACGCAGTATTTT.